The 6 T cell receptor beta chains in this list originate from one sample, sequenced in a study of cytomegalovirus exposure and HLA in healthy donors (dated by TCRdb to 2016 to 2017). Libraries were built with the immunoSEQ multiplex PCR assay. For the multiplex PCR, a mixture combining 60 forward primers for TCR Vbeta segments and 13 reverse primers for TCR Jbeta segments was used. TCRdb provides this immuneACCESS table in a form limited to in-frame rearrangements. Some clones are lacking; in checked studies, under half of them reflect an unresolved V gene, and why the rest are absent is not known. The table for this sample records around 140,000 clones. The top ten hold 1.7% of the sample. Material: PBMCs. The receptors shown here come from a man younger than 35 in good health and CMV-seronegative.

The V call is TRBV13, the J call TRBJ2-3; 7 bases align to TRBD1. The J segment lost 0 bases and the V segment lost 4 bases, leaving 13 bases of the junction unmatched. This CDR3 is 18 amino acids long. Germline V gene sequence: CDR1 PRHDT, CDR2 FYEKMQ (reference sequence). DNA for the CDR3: TGTGCCAGCAGCTCGGAGACAGGGTTAGGTCTTAGCACAGATACGCAGTATTTT. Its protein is CASSSETGLGLSTDTQYF.

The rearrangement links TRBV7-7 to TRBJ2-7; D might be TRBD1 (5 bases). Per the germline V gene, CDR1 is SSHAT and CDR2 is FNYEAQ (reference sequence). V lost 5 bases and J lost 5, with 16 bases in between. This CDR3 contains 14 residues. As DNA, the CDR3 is TGTGCCAGCAGCGCCAGAGCAGGGAACAACGAGCAGTACTTC. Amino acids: CASSARAGNNEQYF.

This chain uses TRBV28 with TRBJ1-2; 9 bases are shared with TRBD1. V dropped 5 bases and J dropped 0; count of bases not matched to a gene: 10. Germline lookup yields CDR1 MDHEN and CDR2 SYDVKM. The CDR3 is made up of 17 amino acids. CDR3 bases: TGTGCCAGCAGTCCCTTTGAGGGACAGGGTTCTAACTATGGCTACACCTTC. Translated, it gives CASSPFEGQGSNYGYTF.

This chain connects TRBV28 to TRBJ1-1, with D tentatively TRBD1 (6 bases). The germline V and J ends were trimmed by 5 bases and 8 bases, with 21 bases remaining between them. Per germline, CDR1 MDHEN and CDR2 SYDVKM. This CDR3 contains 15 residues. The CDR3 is CASSPASKQGEEAFF. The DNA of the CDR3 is TGTGCCAGCAGTCCAGCCAGTAAACAGGGAGAGGAAGCTTTCTTT.

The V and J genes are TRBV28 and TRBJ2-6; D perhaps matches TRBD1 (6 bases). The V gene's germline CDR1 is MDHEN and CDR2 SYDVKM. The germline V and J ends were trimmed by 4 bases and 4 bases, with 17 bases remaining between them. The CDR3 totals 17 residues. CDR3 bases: TGTGCCAGCAGTTCTCATTCACAGGGTACCGGGGCCAACGTCCTGACTTTC. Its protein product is CASSSHSQGTGANVLTF.

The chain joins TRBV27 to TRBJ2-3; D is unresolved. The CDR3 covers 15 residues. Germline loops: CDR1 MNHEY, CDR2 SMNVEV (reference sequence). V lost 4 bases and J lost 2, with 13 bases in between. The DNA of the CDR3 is TGTGCCAGCAGTTCCCCGACTCAGTTCACAGATACGCAGTATTTT. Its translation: CASSSPTQFTDTQYF.